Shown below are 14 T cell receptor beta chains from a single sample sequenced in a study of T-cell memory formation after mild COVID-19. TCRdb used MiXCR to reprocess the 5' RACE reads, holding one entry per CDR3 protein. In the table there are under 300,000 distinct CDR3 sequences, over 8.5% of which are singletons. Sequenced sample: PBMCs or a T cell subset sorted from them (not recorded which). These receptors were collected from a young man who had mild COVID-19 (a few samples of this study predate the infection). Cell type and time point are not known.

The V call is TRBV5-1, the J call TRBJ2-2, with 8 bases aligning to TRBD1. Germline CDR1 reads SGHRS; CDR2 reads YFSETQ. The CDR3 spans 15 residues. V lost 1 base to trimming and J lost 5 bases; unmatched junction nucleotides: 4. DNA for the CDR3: TGCGCCAGCAGCTTGACAGGGGGGAAGACCGGGGAGCTGTTTTTT. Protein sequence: CASSLTGGKTGELFF.

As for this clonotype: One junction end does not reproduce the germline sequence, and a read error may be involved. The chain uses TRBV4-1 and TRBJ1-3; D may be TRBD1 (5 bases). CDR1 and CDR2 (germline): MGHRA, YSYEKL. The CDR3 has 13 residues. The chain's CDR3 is CASSQGPGSTIYF. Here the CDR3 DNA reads TGCGCCAGCAGCCAGGGACCGGGAAGCACCATATATTTT.

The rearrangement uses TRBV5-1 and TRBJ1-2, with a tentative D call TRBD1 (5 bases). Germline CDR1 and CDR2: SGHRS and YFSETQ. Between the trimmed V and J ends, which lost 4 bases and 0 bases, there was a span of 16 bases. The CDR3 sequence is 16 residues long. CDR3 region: CASSPGTGGANYGYTF. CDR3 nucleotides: TGCGCCAGCAGCCCTGGGACTGGGGGAGCTAACTATGGCTACACCTTC.

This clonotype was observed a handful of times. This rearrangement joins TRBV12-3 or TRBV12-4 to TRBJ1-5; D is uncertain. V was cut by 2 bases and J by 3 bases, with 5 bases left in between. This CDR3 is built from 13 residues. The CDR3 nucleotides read TGTGCCAGCAGTTTACGGGTCAATCAGCCCCAGCATTTT. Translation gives CASSLRVNQPQHF.

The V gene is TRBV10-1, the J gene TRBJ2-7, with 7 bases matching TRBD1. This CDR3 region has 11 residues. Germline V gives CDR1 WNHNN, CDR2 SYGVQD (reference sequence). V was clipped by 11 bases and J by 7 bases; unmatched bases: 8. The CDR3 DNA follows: TGCGCCGGGCACGGGACAGAAGAGCAGTACTTC. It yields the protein CAGHGTEEQYF.

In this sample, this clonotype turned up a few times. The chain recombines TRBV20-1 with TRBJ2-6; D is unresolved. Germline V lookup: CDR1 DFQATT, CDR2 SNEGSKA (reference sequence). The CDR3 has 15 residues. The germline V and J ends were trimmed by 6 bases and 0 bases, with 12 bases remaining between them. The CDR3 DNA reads TGCAGTGCCCAGGTCCACCACTCTGGGGCCAACGTCCTGACTTTC. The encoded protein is CSAQVHHSGANVLTF.

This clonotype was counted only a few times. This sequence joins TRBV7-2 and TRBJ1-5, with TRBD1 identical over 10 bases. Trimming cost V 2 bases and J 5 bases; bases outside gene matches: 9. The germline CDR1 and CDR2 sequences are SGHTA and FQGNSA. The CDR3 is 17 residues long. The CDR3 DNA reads TGTGCCAGCAGCTTACTAGGGACAGGGGCCAAACATCAGCCCCAGCATTTT. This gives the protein CASSLLGTGAKHQPQHF.

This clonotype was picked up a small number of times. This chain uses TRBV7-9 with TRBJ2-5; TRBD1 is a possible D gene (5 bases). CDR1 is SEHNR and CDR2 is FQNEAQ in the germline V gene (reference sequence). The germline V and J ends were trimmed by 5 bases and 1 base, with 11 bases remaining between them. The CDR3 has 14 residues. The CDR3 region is CASSQMTAQETQYF. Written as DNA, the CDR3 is TGTGCCAGCAGCCAGATGACAGCCCAAGAGACCCAGTACTTC.

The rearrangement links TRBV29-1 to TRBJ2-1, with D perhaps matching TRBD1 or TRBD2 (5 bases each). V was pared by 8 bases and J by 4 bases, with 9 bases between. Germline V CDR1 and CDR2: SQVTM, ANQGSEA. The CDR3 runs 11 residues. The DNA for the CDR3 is TGCAGCCACGAGGGGTACAATGAGCAGTTCTTC. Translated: CSHEGYNEQFF.

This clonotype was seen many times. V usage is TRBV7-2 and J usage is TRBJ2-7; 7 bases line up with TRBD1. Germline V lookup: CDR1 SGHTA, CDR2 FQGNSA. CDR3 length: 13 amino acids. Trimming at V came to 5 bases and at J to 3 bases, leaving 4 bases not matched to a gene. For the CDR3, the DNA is TGTGCCAGCAGCGCAGGGACAGTCTACGAGCAGTACTTC. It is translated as CASSAGTVYEQYF.

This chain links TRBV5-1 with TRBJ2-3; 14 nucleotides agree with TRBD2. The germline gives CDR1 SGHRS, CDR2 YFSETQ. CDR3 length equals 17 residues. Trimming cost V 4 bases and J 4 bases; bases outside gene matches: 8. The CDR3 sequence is CASSKAGLAGASDTQYF. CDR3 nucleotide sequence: TGCGCCAGCAGCAAAGCGGGACTAGCGGGGGCCTCAGATACGCAGTATTTT.

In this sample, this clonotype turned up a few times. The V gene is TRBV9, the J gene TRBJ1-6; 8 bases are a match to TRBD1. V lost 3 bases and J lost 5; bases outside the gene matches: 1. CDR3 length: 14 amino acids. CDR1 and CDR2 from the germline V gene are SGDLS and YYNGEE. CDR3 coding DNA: TGTGCCAGCAGCGCGGGACAGGATAATTCACCCCTCCACTTT. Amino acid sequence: CASSAGQDNSPLHF.

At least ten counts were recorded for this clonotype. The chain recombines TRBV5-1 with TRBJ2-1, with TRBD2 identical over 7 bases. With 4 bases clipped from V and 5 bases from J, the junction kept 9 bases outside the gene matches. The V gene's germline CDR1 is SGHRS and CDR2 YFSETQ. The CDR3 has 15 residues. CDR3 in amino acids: CASSLLGGVHNEQFF. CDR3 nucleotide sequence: TGCGCCAGCAGCCTTCTGGGGGGGGTCCACAATGAGCAGTTCTTC.

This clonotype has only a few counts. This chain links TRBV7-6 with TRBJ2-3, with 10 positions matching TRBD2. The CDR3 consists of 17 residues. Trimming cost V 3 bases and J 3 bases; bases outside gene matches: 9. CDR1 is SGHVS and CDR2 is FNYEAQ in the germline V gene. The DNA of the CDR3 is TGTGCCAGCAGCTTCGCTAGCGGGGGCGACGGTACAGATACGCAGTATTTT. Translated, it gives CASSFASGGDGTDTQYF.